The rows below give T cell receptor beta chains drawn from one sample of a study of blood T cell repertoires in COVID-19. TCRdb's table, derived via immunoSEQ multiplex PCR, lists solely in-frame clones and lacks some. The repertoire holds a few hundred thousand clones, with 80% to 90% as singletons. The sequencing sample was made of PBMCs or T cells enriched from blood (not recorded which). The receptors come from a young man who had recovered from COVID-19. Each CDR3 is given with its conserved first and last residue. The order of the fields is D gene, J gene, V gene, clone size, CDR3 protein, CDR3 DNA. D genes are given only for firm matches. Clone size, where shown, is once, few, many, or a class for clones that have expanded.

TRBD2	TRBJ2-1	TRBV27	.	CASRAGTSSYNEQFF	TGTGCCAGCAGGGCCGGGACTAGCTCCTACAATGAGCAGTTCTTC
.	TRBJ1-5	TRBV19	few	CASSKDSTQPQHF	TGTGCCAGTAGTAAGGACAGCACTCAGCCCCAGCATTTT
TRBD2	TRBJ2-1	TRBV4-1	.	CASSPPGLAGNEQFF	TGCGCCAGCAGCCCTCCGGGACTAGCGGGAAATGAGCAGTTCTTC
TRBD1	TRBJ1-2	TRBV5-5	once	CASSLSGQGLRYGYTF	TGTGCCAGCAGCTTATCGGGACAGGGCTTGCGATATGGCTACACCTTC
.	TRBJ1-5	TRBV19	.	CASSISGGAFNQPQHF	TGTGCCAGTAGTATAAGCGGAGGGGCTTTCAATCAGCCCCAGCATTTT
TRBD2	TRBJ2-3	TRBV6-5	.	CASTLRLARDTQYF	TGTGCCAGCACCTTGAGACTAGCCCGGGATACGCAGTATTTT
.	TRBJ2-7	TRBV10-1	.	CASSDRQEYYEQYF	TGCGCCAGCAGTGATCGACAGGAATACTACGAGCAGTACTTC
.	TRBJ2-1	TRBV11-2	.	CASSPTGRNEQFF	TGTGCCAGCAGCCCGACAGGGAGGAATGAGCAGTTCTTC
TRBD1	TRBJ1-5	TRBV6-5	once	CASRPTGGAGQPQHF	TGTGCCAGCAGGCCAACAGGGGGTGCGGGTCAGCCCCAGCATTTT
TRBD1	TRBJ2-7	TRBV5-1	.	CASSRDRAENEQYF	TGCGCCAGCAGCCGCGACAGGGCGGAGAACGAGCAGTACTTC
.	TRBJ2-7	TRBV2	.	CASRTGTSPRNEQYF	TGTGCCAGCAGAACCGGGACATCCCCGAGAAACGAGCAGTACTTC
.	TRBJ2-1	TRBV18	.	CASSLQGSSYNEQFF	TGTGCCAGCTCACTTCAGGGGAGCTCCTACAATGAGCAGTTCTTC
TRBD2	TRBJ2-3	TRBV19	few	CASSIRAGDDTQYF	TGTGCCAGTAGTATTCGGGCGGGAGACGATACGCAGTATTTT
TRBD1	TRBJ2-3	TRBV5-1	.	CASTRGQGTDTQYF	TGCGCCAGCACGAGGGGGCAGGGCACAGATACGCAGTATTTT
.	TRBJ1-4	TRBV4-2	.	CASSQEAELFF	TGTGCCAGCAGCCAAGAGGCAGAACTGTTTTTT
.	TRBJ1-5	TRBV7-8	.	CASSPGDSNQPQHF	TGTGCCAGCAGCCCGGGTGATAGCAATCAGCCCCAGCATTTT
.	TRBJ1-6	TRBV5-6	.	CASSLVQGTSPLHF	TGTGCCAGCAGCTTGGTACAGGGAACTTCACCCCTCCACTTT
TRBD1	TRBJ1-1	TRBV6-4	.	CASSDPKQGYTEAFF	TGTGCCAGCAGTGACCCAAAACAGGGGTACACTGAAGCTTTCTTT
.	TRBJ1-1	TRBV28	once	CASSLSRGSLNTEAFF	TGTGCCAGCAGTTTATCCAGGGGTAGTTTGAACACTGAAGCTTTCTTT
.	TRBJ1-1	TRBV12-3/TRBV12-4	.	CASTPPGGAEAFF	TGTGCCAGCACCCCTCCGGGTGGCGCTGAAGCTTTCTTT
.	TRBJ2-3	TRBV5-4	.	CASSPFVSPLTDTQYF	TGTGCCAGCAGCCCCTTCGTGAGCCCTCTCACAGATACGCAGTATTTT
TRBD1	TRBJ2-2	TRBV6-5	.	CASIRDRGTGELFF	TGTGCCAGCATTCGAGACAGGGGTACCGGGGAGCTGTTTTTT
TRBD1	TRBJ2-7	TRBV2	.	CASTQGTGTYEQYF	TGTGCCAGCACCCAAGGGACAGGGACCTACGAGCAGTACTTC
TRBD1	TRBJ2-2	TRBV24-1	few	CATSDPGQGTGELFF	TGTGCCACCAGTGACCCCGGACAGGGGACCGGGGAGCTGTTTTTT
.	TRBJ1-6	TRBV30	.	CAWTAGASSPLHF	TGTGCCTGGACGGCGGGGGCGAGTTCACCCCTCCACTTT
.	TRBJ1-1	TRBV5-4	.	CASSLRSRRDTEAFF	TGTGCCAGCAGCTTGCGATCTCGTCGGGACACTGAAGCTTTCTTT
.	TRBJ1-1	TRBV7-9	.	CASSAVLGAGTEAFF	TGTGCCAGCAGCGCCGTATTGGGGGCCGGCACTGAAGCTTTCTTT
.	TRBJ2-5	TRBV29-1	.	CSVEVNSGETQYF	TGCAGCGTTGAAGTAAACTCAGGGGAGACCCAGTACTTC
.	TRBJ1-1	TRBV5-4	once	CASSLEYGMNTEAFF	TGTGCCAGCAGCTTGGAGTACGGGATGAACACTGAAGCTTTCTTT
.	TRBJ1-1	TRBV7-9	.	CASSLAQGHRAFF	TGTGCCAGCAGCTTAGCGCAGGGACATAGAGCTTTCTTT
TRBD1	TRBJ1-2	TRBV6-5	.	CASSFKPETGGSGYTF	TGTGCCAGCAGTTTCAAACCCGAGACAGGGGGCTCTGGCTACACCTTC
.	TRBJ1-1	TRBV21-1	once	CASSRDSVGNTEAFF	TGTGCCAGCAGCCGGGACTCCGTGGGGAACACTGAAGCTTTCTTT
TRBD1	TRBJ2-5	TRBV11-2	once	CASSIQGAGVETQYF	TGTGCCAGCAGCATACAGGGGGCAGGGGTAGAGACCCAGTACTTC
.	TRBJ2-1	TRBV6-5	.	CASSSDSTYNEQFF	TGTGCCAGCAGTTCGGACTCAACCTACAATGAGCAGTTCTTC
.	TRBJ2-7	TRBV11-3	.	CASSPKRYEQYF	TGTGCCAGCAGCCCCAAACGGTACGAGCAGTACTTC
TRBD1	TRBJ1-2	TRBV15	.	CATSRVSGGGYGYTF	TGTGCCACCAGCAGAGTGTCAGGGGGCGGTTATGGCTACACCTTC
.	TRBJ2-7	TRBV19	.	CASSITGGRPRYEQYF	TGTGCCAGTAGTATTACCGGGGGGCGTCCCAGGTACGAGCAGTACTTC
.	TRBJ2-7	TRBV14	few	CASSQQMGGLGEQYF	TGTGCCAGCAGCCAACAAATGGGGGGGCTAGGCGAGCAGTACTTC
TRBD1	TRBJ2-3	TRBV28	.	CASSLIGTGSTDTQYF	TGTGCCAGCAGTTTAATCGGGACAGGGTCCACAGATACGCAGTATTTT
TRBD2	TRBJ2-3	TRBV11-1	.	CASSSRTSGGPDTQYF	TGTGCCAGCAGCTCACGGACTAGCGGGGGCCCAGATACGCAGTATTTT
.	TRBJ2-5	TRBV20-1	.	CSAPVSSTQYF	TGCAGTGCTCCGGTCTCGTCGACCCAGTACTTC
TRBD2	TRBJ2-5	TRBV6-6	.	CASSPGLAGESRETQYF	TGTGCCAGCAGTCCAGGACTAGCGGGAGAATCCCGAGAGACCCAGTACTTC
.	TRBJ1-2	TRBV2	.	CASRDSNYGYTF	TGTGCCAGCAGGGACTCTAACTATGGCTACACCTTC
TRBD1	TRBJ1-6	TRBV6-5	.	CASSFRTGDNSPLHF	TGTGCCAGCAGTTTCCGGACAGGGGATAATTCACCCCTCCACTTT
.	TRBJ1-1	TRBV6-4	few	CASSVSGEDTEAFF	TGTGCCAGCAGTGTTAGCGGGGAGGACACTGAAGCTTTCTTT
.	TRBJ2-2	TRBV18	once	CASSPPAGWNTGELFF	TGTGCCAGCTCACCCCCCGCGGGATGGAACACCGGGGAGCTGTTTTTT
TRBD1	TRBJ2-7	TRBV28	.	CASITLRDRGGEQYF	TGTGCCAGCATCACTCTCCGGGACAGGGGGGGGGAGCAGTACTTC
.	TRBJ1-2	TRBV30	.	CAWIRGDYGYTF	TGTGCCTGGATTCGGGGGGACTATGGCTACACCTTC
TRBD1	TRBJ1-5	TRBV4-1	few	CASSQHAGGTVSNQPQHF	TGCGCCAGCAGCCAACATGCGGGAGGGACAGTAAGCAATCAGCCCCAGCATTTT
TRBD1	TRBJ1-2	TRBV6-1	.	CASSEGWGQEKGYTF	TGTGCCAGCAGTGAAGGATGGGGACAGGAGAAAGGCTACACCTTC
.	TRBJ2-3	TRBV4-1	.	CASSQDRNTDTQYF	TGCGCCAGCAGCCAAGACAGGAACACAGATACGCAGTATTTT
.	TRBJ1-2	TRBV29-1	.	CSGEDSYGYTF	TGCAGCGGGGAGGACTCCTATGGCTACACCTTC
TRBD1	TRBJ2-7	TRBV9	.	CASSAGQGAAYEQYF	TGTGCCAGCAGCGCTGGACAGGGGGCCGCCTACGAGCAGTACTTC
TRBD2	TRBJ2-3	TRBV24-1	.	CATRSGGPSTDTQYF	TGTGCCACCCGTAGCGGGGGGCCAAGCACAGATACGCAGTATTTT
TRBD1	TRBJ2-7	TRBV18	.	CASSPGQGAYEQYF	TGTGCCAGCTCACCCGGACAGGGGGCTTACGAGCAGTACTTC